The 26 T cell receptor beta chains below were found in one sample sequenced in a study of siplizumab effects on memory and regulatory T cells. The protocol was immunoSEQ multiplex PCR, while the TCRdb copy is restricted to in-frame clones and leaves out a portion. The repertoire consists of 15,000 to 25,000 clones, with 44% occurring once and the leading ten covering 6% to 7%. Kept together in coculture, the mixed lymphocyte reaction cells spent more than five days at 37°C. Antigen specificity for these receptors is unknown. Material for sequencing was CFSE-low (dividing) CD4+ T cells sorted from an allogeneic mixed lymphocyte reaction. The receptors stem from a human donor in good health; the cells came from an allogeneic mixed lymphocyte reaction. Some clones in this sample may be carry-over from other donors' samples.

The chain carries TRBV10-3 and TRBJ2-3; tentative D call: TRBD1 (5 bases). CDR1 is ENHRY and CDR2 is SYGVKD in the germline V gene. This CDR3 region has 13 residues. V was shortened by 8 bases and J by 1 base, with 10 bases between the two germline ends. The CDR3 DNA reads as TGTGCCATCCAGGGCTTCGGCACAGATACGCAGTATTTT. This gives the protein CAIQGFGTDTQYF.

The V gene is TRBV6-5, the J gene TRBJ2-3; maybe TRBD1 (5 bases). Germline values: CDR1 MNHEY, CDR2 SVGAGI. CDR3 size: 15 residues. The V end was cut by 2 bases, the J end by 2 bases, with 11 bases between. CDR3 amino acids: CASSYVTVLTDTQYF. The CDR3 nucleotides read TGTGCCAGCAGTTACGTGACAGTCCTCACAGATACGCAGTATTTT.

The genes are TRBV4-1 and TRBJ2-2, with D unresolved. CDR1 and CDR2 (germline): MGHRA, YSYEKL. This CDR3 has 17 amino acids. V lost 1 base and J lost 2, with 14 bases in between. The CDR3, as DNA: TGCGCCAGCAGCCAAGGGGTATTTCCCCCCAACACCGGGGAGCTGTTTTTT. Protein: CASSQGVFPPNTGELFF.

This clone has only one observation. This chain uses TRBV6-5 with TRBJ1-2; 8 nucleotides agree with TRBD1. J gave up 6 bases and V 6 bases, and 3 bases lay outside the gene matches. In germline, CDR1 is MNHEY, CDR2 SVGAGI. The CDR3 runs 12 residues. CDR3 nucleotide sequence: TGTGCCAGCAGGACAGGGGTGGATGGCTACACCTTC. Protein: CASRTGVDGYTF.

V gene TRBV7-2 combines with J gene TRBJ2-3; 7 nucleotides align to TRBD1. The germline V gene encodes CDR1 SGHTA and CDR2 FQGNSA. This CDR3 is 13 amino acids long. V lost 10 bases, J lost 2 bases, and 6 bases stayed unmatched. The CDR3 DNA sequence: TGTGCCACCCGGGACAGTTACACAGATACGCAGTATTTT. Protein sequence: CATRDSYTDTQYF.

The chain joins TRBV6-6 to TRBJ2-5; D is unclear. The CDR3 consists of 11 residues. The germline V gene has CDR1 MNHNY and CDR2 SVGAGI (reference sequence). The V end lost 3 bases, the J end lost 2 bases, and 1 base lay between the germline ends. The CDR3 DNA sequence: TGTGCCAGCAGTTATCAAGAGACCCAGTACTTC. Its translation: CASSYQETQYF.

This clone appeared a few times. V gene TRBV27 combines with J gene TRBJ2-3; 7 nucleotides align to TRBD2. CDR1 is MNHEY and CDR2 is SMNVEV in the germline V gene (reference sequence). The CDR3 consists of 15 residues. V was pared by 2 bases and J by 5 bases, with 7 bases of the junction left unmatched. The CDR3 is CASSLGLAVGDTQYF. The CDR3 DNA sequence: TGTGCCAGCAGTTTAGGGCTAGCGGTAGGAGATACGCAGTATTTT.

There are many counts of this clone. The chain has TRBV30 and TRBJ2-1; TRBD2 matches 7 bases. Germline lookup yields CDR1 GTSNPN and CDR2 SVGIG (reference sequence). This CDR3 comprises 16 residues. The V gene end was trimmed by 0 bases and the J gene end by 7 bases; junction bases not matched to a gene: 12. The DNA of the CDR3 is TGTGCCTGGAGTGTATTGCTAGCGGAGTCTTGGAATGAGCAGTTCTTC. It yields the protein CAWSVLLAESWNEQFF.

The chain uses TRBV18 and TRBJ1-3; a weak D match, TRBD1 (6 bases). Germline V gene data show CDR1 as KGHSH and CDR2 as LQKENI. V lost 3 bases, J lost 0 bases, and 21 bases lay in between. The length of the CDR3 is 19 residues. The CDR3 is CASSPHPGQSQSSGNTIYF. CDR3 sequence (DNA): TGTGCCAGCTCACCCCACCCGGGACAATCACAGAGCTCTGGAAACACCATATATTTT.

This clone was counted a few times. Different DNA sequences within this sample yield the same CDR3. The chain combines TRBV29-1 with TRBJ1-1, with 7 positions matching TRBD1. Germline CDR1 reads SQVTM; CDR2 reads ANQGSEA. Trimming cost V 6 bases and J 5 bases; bases outside gene matches: 12. This CDR3 is 14 amino acids long. CDR3 nucleotide sequence: TGCAGCGTCAGGACAGCTACCAGGGGGACTGAAGCTTTCTTT. It codes for CSVRTATRGTEAFF.

The J gene is TRBJ2-5, the V gene TRBV5-5; perhaps TRBD1 as D (5 bases). Germline V gene sequence: CDR1 SGHKS, CDR2 YYEKEE (reference sequence). V dropped 2 bases and J dropped 9 bases, with 17 bases sitting between them. This CDR3 is 14 amino acids long. CDR3 nucleotide sequence: TGTGCCAGCAGCTTTTATACTCCCAGGGATCCCCAGTACTTC. Its protein is CASSFYTPRDPQYF.

The V gene is TRBV6-5, the J gene TRBJ2-7; D is perhaps TRBD1 (6 bases). The germline V and J ends were trimmed by 2 bases and 7 bases, with 18 bases remaining between them. CDR1 MNHEY and CDR2 SVGAGI come from the germline V gene. The CDR3 is made up of 15 amino acids. CDR3 nucleotides: TGTGCCAGCAGTTACGGTACAGGCCGAGGGGGTGAGCAGTACTTC. Protein product: CASSYGTGRGGEQYF.

By sample share, this clone is medium-sized. The J gene is TRBJ1-4, the V gene TRBV25-1, with D perhaps matching TRBD1 (5 bases). Trimming cost V 1 base and J 4 bases, with 10 bases left between them. CDR3 length equals 15 residues. Germline-derived CDR1 and CDR2 are MGHDK and SYGVNS. In nucleotides, the CDR3 is TGTGCCAGCAGTGAATGGGACGGAGGTAATGAAAAACTGTTTTTT. Protein product: CASSEWDGGNEKLFF.

The V and J genes are TRBV6-6 and TRBJ1-2, with unresolved D. CDR1 and CDR2 (germline): MNHNY, SVGAGI (reference sequence). CDR3 length: 14 residues. V was clipped by 2 bases and J by 4 bases, with 11 bases between them. The CDR3 region is CASSYGLVGYGYTF. The CDR3 coding sequence is TGTGCCAGCAGTTACGGGTTAGTCGGCTATGGCTACACCTTC.

J is TRBJ1-2 and V is TRBV6-1; D remains ambiguous. Germline CDR1 MNHNS, CDR2 SASEGT. V gave up 5 bases and J gave up 8 bases, with 9 bases separating them. This CDR3 region has 11 residues. CDR3 residues: CASSSPRGYTF. CDR3 DNA sequence: TGTGCCAGCAGTTCCCCGCGGGGCTACACCTTC.

The chain uses TRBV18 and TRBJ1-2; 10 nucleotides match TRBD1. Looked up from germline, CDR1 is KGHSH and CDR2 is LQKENI. V trimming: 6 bases; J trimming: 6 bases; junction bases outside the gene matches: 4. The CDR3 runs to 13 residues. CDR3 region: CASSTGTGDGYTF. CDR3 DNA: TGTGCCAGCTCGACCGGGACAGGGGATGGCTACACCTTC.

The J gene is TRBJ2-7, the V gene TRBV6-5, with D maybe TRBD2 (5 bases). The CDR3 loop spans 15 amino acids. Germline V gene data show CDR1 as MNHEY and CDR2 as SVGAGI. V shed 2 bases and J shed 3 bases, with 14 bases lying between them. The CDR3 sequence is CASSYEVDSYYEQYF. CDR3 bases: TGTGCCAGCAGTTACGAGGTGGACTCCTACTACGAGCAGTACTTC.

V and J are TRBV5-1 and TRBJ1-1; the match to TRBD1 covers 7 bases. Trimming removed 4 bases from V and 5 bases from J; junction bases left unmatched: 8. The V gene's germline CDR1 is SGHRS and CDR2 YFSETQ. The CDR3 is made up of 14 amino acids. CDR3 DNA: TGCGCCAGCAGCACGACAGGGACGGGTACTGAAGCTTTCTTT. This encodes CASSTTGTGTEAFF.

V and J are TRBV6-5 and TRBJ1-4, with a tentative D call TRBD1 (6 bases). This CDR3 contains 14 residues. CDR1 and CDR2 from the germline V gene are MNHEY and SVGAGI. V was pared by 7 bases and J by 8 bases, with 17 bases between. CDR3 nucleotides: TGTGCCAGCAAGGGGGGCCTCGTAGGAGAAAAACTGTTTTTT. Its protein product is CASKGGLVGEKLFF.

This rearrangement joins TRBV6-6 to TRBJ2-6, with no clear D. Looked up from germline, CDR1 is MNHNY and CDR2 is SVGAGI (reference sequence). Deletions cut 0 bases from V and 1 base from J, with 4 bases between. The CDR3 runs 15 residues. DNA for the CDR3: TGTGCCAGCAGTTACTCGTGGTCTGGGGCCAACGTCCTGACTTTC. Its translation is CASSYSWSGANVLTF.

This clone is medium-sized in the sample. The chain carries TRBV19 and TRBJ1-2; weak D call: TRBD1 (6 bases). Trimming removed 5 bases from V and 8 bases from J, with 15 bases in between. CDR1 is LNHDA, CDR2 SQIVND, per germline (reference sequence). The CDR3 runs 13 residues. CDR3 coding DNA: TGTGCCAGTAGTCCTCGGACAGTGGGAGGCTACACCTTC. Amino acid sequence: CASSPRTVGGYTF.

The V call is TRBV5-1, the J call TRBJ2-5; 12 nucleotides agree with TRBD2. This CDR3 contains 16 residues. The germline CDR1 and CDR2 sequences are SGHRS and YFSETQ. Trimming removed 1 base from V and 4 bases from J; junction bases left unmatched: 5. The DNA of the CDR3 is TGCGCCAGCAGCTTGCCTAGCGGGGGGGCGGGAGAGACCCAGTACTTC. This encodes CASSLPSGGAGETQYF.

This chain links TRBV6-5 with TRBJ1-2; D not certain. The CDR3 runs to 13 residues. CDR1 is MNHEY, CDR2 SVGAGI, per germline. Trimming pared 0 bases from V and 5 bases from J, leaving 7 bases between. The CDR3 loop reads CASSYSIQYGYTF. The CDR3 DNA is TGTGCCAGCAGTTACTCGATACAGTATGGCTACACCTTC.

This clone was seen a few times. The chain links TRBV7-3 to TRBJ2-2; D might be TRBD1 or TRBD2, each matching 5 bases. CDR1 and CDR2 from the germline V gene are SGHTA and FQGTGA. V shed 7 bases and J shed 5 bases, with 11 bases lying between them. This CDR3 is built from 13 residues. CDR3 bases: TGTGCCAGCAAAGAAGAGGGGACCGGGGAGCTGTTTTTT. Residues: CASKEEGTGELFF.

This chain's CDR3 is CASSSWRIQETQYF. For the CDR3, the DNA is TGTGCCAGCAGCAGCTGGCGGATTCAAGAGACCCAGTACTTC. V is TRBV7-9 and J is TRBJ2-5; no firm D call. The germline CDR1 and CDR2 sequences are SEHNR and FQNEAQ (reference sequence). Trimming removed 5 bases from V and 2 bases from J, with 12 bases in between. The CDR3 is made up of 14 amino acids.

In its sample, this clone was seen a few times. The rearrangement joins TRBV18 to TRBJ1-2; 8 bases are a match to TRBD1. After removal of 5 bases from V and 6 bases from J, the junction contained 5 bases not matched to a gene. CDR1 KGHSH and CDR2 LQKENI come from the germline V gene. The CDR3 has 13 amino acids. The CDR3 loop is CASSGQGDHGYTF. The DNA of the CDR3 is TGTGCCAGCTCAGGACAGGGAGACCATGGCTACACCTTC. The variable domain in full, completed from reference TRBV18 and TRBJ1-2, reads NAGVMQNPRHLVRRRGQEARLRCSPMKGHSHVYWYRQLPEEGLKFMVYLQKENIIDESGMPKERFSAEFPKEGPSILRIQQVVRGDSAAYFCASSGQGDHGYTFGSGTRLTVV.